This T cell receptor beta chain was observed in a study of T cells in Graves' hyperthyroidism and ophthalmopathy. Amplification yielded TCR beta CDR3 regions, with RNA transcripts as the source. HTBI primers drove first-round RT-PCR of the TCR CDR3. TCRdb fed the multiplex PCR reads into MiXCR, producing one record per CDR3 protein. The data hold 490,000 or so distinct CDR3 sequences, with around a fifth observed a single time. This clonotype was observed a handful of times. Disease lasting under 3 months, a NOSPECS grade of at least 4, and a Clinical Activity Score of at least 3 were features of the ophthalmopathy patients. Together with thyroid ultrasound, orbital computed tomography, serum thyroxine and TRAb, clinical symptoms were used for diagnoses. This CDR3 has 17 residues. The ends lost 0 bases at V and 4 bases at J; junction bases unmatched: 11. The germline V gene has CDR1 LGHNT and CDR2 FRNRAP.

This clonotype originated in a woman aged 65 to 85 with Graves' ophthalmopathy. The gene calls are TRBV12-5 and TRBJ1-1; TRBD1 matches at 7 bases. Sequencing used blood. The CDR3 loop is CASGLVGFGRGITEAFF. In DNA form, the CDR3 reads TGTGCTAGTGGTTTGGTCGGCTTTGGCAGGGGGATCACTGAAGCTTTCTTT.